This T cell receptor (beta chain) was sequenced in a study of Graves' ophthalmopathy and Graves' hyperthyroidism. Worth noting for this clonotype: Its matching antigen is unknown.

Using RNA transcripts, the TCR beta CDR3 regions were amplified. The library came from an HTBI-primed first-round RT-PCR and a second-round multiplex PCR. TCRdb analysed the multiplex PCR reads with MiXCR anew, one entry per CDR3 protein. The sample contains 200,000 to 250,000 distinct CDR3 sequences, 45% of which appear only once. General study results and limits: Most clonotypes expanded in thyroid above 0.001 frequency were present in blood too.

The TCR comes from an adult man with Graves' ophthalmopathy. Sequencing was performed on peripheral blood.

CDR3: CASSSTTEAFF. The CDR3 bases are TGTGCCAGCAGTTCGACCACTGAAGCTTTCTTT. The chain combines TRBV6-5 with TRBJ1-1; the D is unclear. CDR3 length equals 11 residues. V gave up 4 bases and J gave up 4 bases, with 4 bases separating them. Per the germline V gene, CDR1 is MNHEY and CDR2 is SVGAGI.